This T cell receptor beta chain was found in a study of blood T cell repertoires in COVID-19. Profiling relied on immunoSEQ multiplex PCR, and the TCRdb table lists in-frame clones only, not all of them. Here the sample spans about 63,000 clones, roughly nine tenths being singletons. This CDR3 is built from 14 residues. With V trimmed by 4 bases and J by 5 bases, 9 bases remained unmatched. Per germline, CDR1 SGHDT and CDR2 YYEEEE. The sample taken for sequencing was peripheral blood. This TCR was recovered from a woman aged 80 or over with acute or convalescent COVID-19. The genes are TRBV5-6 and TRBJ2-7; 7 nucleotides agree with TRBD2. CDR3 region: CASSRDYSINEQYF. Written as DNA, the CDR3 is TGTGCCAGCAGCCGGGACTATTCAATCAACGAGCAGTACTTC.